These 20 T cell receptor beta chains originate from one sample sequenced in a study of T cells in Graves' hyperthyroidism and ophthalmopathy. Amplification of TCR beta CDR3 regions used RNA as the template. Researchers ran a first-round RT-PCR on the TCR CDR3 using the HTBI primer set. TCRdb passed the multiplex PCR reads through MiXCR, listing each CDR3 protein once. The table records hundreds of thousands of distinct CDR3 sequences, 38% of them present only once. Sequencing was carried out using blood. These receptors were obtained from a man between 18 and 29 years old with Graves' hyperthyroidism.

This clonotype was detected ten times or more. This chain uses TRBV5-1 with TRBJ2-7, with D hard to call. Per germline, CDR1 SGHRS and CDR2 YFSETQ. The CDR3 length is 12 residues. V was trimmed by 5 bases and J by 0 bases, leaving 6 bases between them. CDR3: CASSDDSYEQYF. The CDR3 bases are TGCGCCAGCAGTGATGACTCCTACGAGCAGTACTTC.

The chain uses TRBV7-9 and TRBJ1-1, with 8 positions matching TRBD1. The CDR3 has 14 residues. Germline CDR1 SEHNR, CDR2 FQNEAQ (reference sequence). V lost 10 bases and J lost 4; bases outside the gene matches: 11. The CDR3 DNA reads as TGTGCCATCTTGCCCCAGGGGGCTGGCACTGAAGCTTTCTTT. Amino acids: CAILPQGAGTEAFF.

The chain links TRBV7-9 to TRBJ2-5, with D maybe TRBD2 (6 bases). This CDR3 is built from 14 residues. The V gene lost 4 bases and the J gene lost 3 bases, with 12 bases spanning the gap. Germline CDR1 and CDR2: SEHNR and FQNEAQ (reference sequence). CDR3 nucleotides: TGTGCCAGCAGCTCCGGAGGGTGGAAAGAGACCCAGTACTTC. Translation: CASSSGGWKETQYF.

This clonotype was counted at least ten times. J is TRBJ2-7 and V is TRBV19; D possibly uses TRBD1 or TRBD2 (5 bases each). The CDR3 is 12 amino acids. V was shortened by 4 bases and J by 5 bases, with 9 bases between the two germline ends. CDR1 and CDR2 (germline): LNHDA, SQIVND (reference sequence). The chain's CDR3 is CASSRGTDEQYF. In DNA, the CDR3 is TGTGCCAGTAGTAGGGGGACGGACGAGCAGTACTTC.

The chain joins TRBV7-2 to TRBJ2-7; TRBD2 matches at 7 bases. Germline trimming cut 2 bases from V and 5 bases from J; bases unmatched to any gene: 12. The CDR3 sequence is 16 residues long. Germline assignment: CDR1 SGHTA and CDR2 FQGNSA. Written as DNA, the CDR3 is TGTGCCAGCAGCTTATGGTCTGGCGGGAGTTCCCACGAGCAGTACTTC. Translating gives CASSLWSGGSSHEQYF.

The chain has TRBV24-1 and TRBJ2-3; D is ambiguous. The CDR3 sequence is 13 residues long. Trimming stripped 1 base from V and 10 bases from J, with 11 bases between. Germline loops: CDR1 KGHDR, CDR2 SFDVKD. In DNA form, the CDR3 reads TGTGCCACCAGTGATTTCGTAGGGAATTCGCAGTATTTT. The encoded protein is CATSDFVGNSQYF.

V is TRBV10-3 and J is TRBJ1-6; D not certain. The V end was cut by 3 bases, the J end by 4 bases, with 7 bases between. Germline V gene data show CDR1 as ENHRY and CDR2 as SYGVKD. This CDR3 contains 14 residues. The chain's CDR3 is CAISETGYNSPLHF. In DNA, the CDR3 is TGTGCCATCAGTGAAACGGGGTATAATTCACCCCTCCACTTT.

This clonotype was observed a handful of times. The chain combines TRBV20-1 with TRBJ2-7; TRBD2 matches at 13 bases. J lost 7 bases, V lost 6 bases, and 12 bases had no gene match. The CDR3 is 15 residues long. The germline CDR1 and CDR2 sequences are DFQATT and SNEGSKA (reference sequence). DNA of the CDR3: TGCAGTGCCCACGGACTAGCGGGGGACCCGGGGGAGCAGTACTTC. Protein: CSAHGLAGDPGEQYF.

The chain links TRBV7-9 to TRBJ2-5; D gene uncertain. The CDR3 sequence is 15 residues long. Germline V lookup: CDR1 SEHNR, CDR2 FQNEAQ (reference sequence). The ends were cut back, 5 bases at V and 0 bases at J, with 13 bases in the middle. DNA of the CDR3: TGTGCCAGCAGCCCGGTGGGCAAAGACCAAGAGACCCAGTACTTC. Amino acid sequence: CASSPVGKDQETQYF.

This clonotype was seen at least ten times. The chain employs TRBV25-1 and TRBJ1-4; unclear D gene. The germline gives CDR1 MGHDK, CDR2 SYGVNS. V was cut by 1 base and J by 8 bases, with 8 bases left in between. This CDR3 has 13 residues. In nucleotides, the CDR3 is TGTGCCAGCAGTGAATCAGCCATCGAAAAACTGTTTTTT. This translates into CASSESAIEKLFF. The variable domain in full, completed from reference TRBV25-1 and TRBJ1-4, reads EADIYQTPRYLVIGTGKKITLECSQTMGHDKMYWYQQDPGMELHLIHYSYGVNSTEKGDLSSESTVSRIRTEHFPLTLESARPSHTSQYLCASSESAIEKLFFGSGTQLSVL.

This rearrangement joins TRBV25-1 to TRBJ2-2; TRBD1 aligns across 9 bases. Per the germline V gene, CDR1 is MGHDK and CDR2 is SYGVNS. This CDR3 has 15 amino acids. V gave up 6 bases and J gave up 4 bases; unmatched junction bases: 6. The CDR3 here is CASSHGTGITGELFF. CDR3 nucleotides: TGTGCCAGCAGCCACGGGACAGGGATCACCGGGGAGCTGTTTTTT. Combining the CDR3 with reference TRBV25-1 and TRBJ2-2 gives the whole variable domain EADIYQTPRYLVIGTGKKITLECSQTMGHDKMYWYQQDPGMELHLIHYSYGVNSTEKGDLSSESTVSRIRTEHFPLTLESARPSHTSQYLCASSHGTGITGELFFGEGSRLTVL.

This clonotype was recorded only once. This chain connects TRBV10-3 to TRBJ2-6; 8 bases align to TRBD2. This CDR3 comprises 18 residues. V trimming: 3 bases; J trimming: 0 bases; junction bases outside the gene matches: 7. CDR1 and CDR2 (germline): ENHRY, SYGVKD. The chain's CDR3 is CAISDETGTSSGANVLTF. CDR3 nucleotides: TGTGCCATCAGTGATGAGACGGGGACTAGCTCTGGGGCCAACGTCCTGACTTTC.

This clonotype was seen at least ten times. This chain uses TRBV15 with TRBJ1-5; D ambiguous. With 4 bases removed from V and 0 bases from J, the gap between germline ends came to 10 bases. The CDR3 runs 15 residues. Germline CDR1 and CDR2: LNHNV and YYDKDF (reference sequence). Written as DNA, the CDR3 is TGTGCCACCAGCATGAGATTAGTTAGCAATCAGCCCCAGCATTTT. It codes for CATSMRLVSNQPQHF.

This clonotype was recorded at least ten times. The chain combines TRBV14 with TRBJ2-2; 9 nucleotides line up with TRBD2. The CDR3 is 16 amino acids. J gave up 5 bases and V 3 bases, and 7 bases lay outside the gene matches. Germline V gives CDR1 SGHDN, CDR2 FVKESK. CDR3 residues: CASSHGSGSPTGELFF. CDR3 coding DNA: TGTGCCAGCAGCCATGGTAGCGGGAGTCCGACCGGGGAGCTGTTTTTT.

This clonotype was counted at least ten times. The genes are TRBV24-1 and TRBJ1-2, with TRBD1 identical over 8 bases. The V gene's germline CDR1 is KGHDR and CDR2 SFDVKD. CDR3 length equals 15 residues. Trimming cost V 4 bases and J 2 bases; bases outside gene matches: 5. The CDR3 reads CATSDRRQGNYGYTF. The CDR3, as DNA: TGTGCCACCAGTGACCGCCGACAGGGGAACTATGGCTACACCTTC.

The gene calls are TRBV9 and TRBJ1-4; perhaps TRBD1 as D (6 bases). The V gene lost 4 bases and the J gene lost 2 bases, with 18 bases spanning the gap. The CDR3 extends over 17 amino acids. Germline CDR1 and CDR2: SGDLS and YYNGEE. CDR3 region: CASSLGSHRATNEKLFF. The CDR3 DNA is TGTGCCAGCAGCTTAGGCAGCCACAGGGCCACTAATGAAAAACTGTTTTTT.

Remarks on this clonotype: A much more abundant neighbour one base away suggests this may be a read error. The rearrangement links TRBV19 to TRBJ1-6; D is ambiguous. CDR1 and CDR2 from the germline V gene are LNHDA and SQIVND (reference sequence). The CDR3 spans 13 residues. The V gene lost 3 bases and the J gene lost 7 bases, with 7 bases spanning the gap. The CDR3 nucleotides read TGTGCCAGTAGTATGACTGGAAATTCACCCCTCCACTTT. It yields the protein CASSMTGNSPLHF.

Concerning this clonotype itself: This clone may be a read error of a much larger clone one base away. The gene calls are TRBV10-3 and TRBJ1-2, with 10 bases lining up with TRBD1. Germline V CDR1 and CDR2: ENHRY, SYGVKD. Trimming removed 5 bases from V and 4 bases from J; junction bases left unmatched: 10. The CDR3 is made up of 16 amino acids. CDR3 sequence reads: CAISFDRGLTSYGYTF. In nucleotides, the CDR3 is TGTGCCATCAGTTTCGACAGGGGGCTCACTAGCTATGGCTACACCTTC.

V gene TRBV6-5 combines with J gene TRBJ2-7; 8 bases line up with TRBD1. Trimming took 2 bases from V and 1 from J; bases not matched to a gene: 4. This CDR3 region has 15 residues. Germline CDR1 and CDR2: MNHEY and SVGAGI. DNA of the CDR3: TGTGCCAGCAGTTACGGCGGACAGGGATCCTACGAGCAGTACTTC. This sequence encodes CASSYGGQGSYEQYF.

V gene TRBV7-8 combines with J gene TRBJ2-5; TRBD2 matches at 11 bases. In germline, CDR1 is SGHVS, CDR2 FQNEAQ. V gave up 5 bases and J gave up 8 bases; unmatched junction bases: 16. The CDR3 contains 17 residues. The CDR3 sequence: CASSALAGGPWGETQYF. The CDR3 DNA follows: TGTGCCAGCAGCGCTCTAGCGGGAGGTCCTTGGGGGGAAACCCAGTACTTC.